The 30 T cell receptor beta chains below were found in one sample sequenced in a study of shared clonotypes between healthy human individuals. Sequencing was performed with immunoSEQ multiplex PCR; in TCRdb, only in-frame clones are kept and a portion is missing. In the table there are some 2.1 million clones, 85% to 95% of which are singletons. Naive-designated CD8 cells lacked CD45RO, were positively enriched for CCR7, and omitted terminally differentiated effector memory CD45RA+ cells. What was sequenced was naive CD8+ T cells sorted from blood. The receptors shown here come from a man younger than 30 in good health.

V usage is TRBV6-1 and J usage is TRBJ2-1, with 12 bases matching TRBD2. The CDR3 loop spans 13 amino acids. Losses at the gene ends were 2 bases for V and 14 bases for J; bases not matched to a gene: 4. Germline CDR1 and CDR2: MNHNS and SASEGT. The CDR3 here is CASSELLAGGKFF. The CDR3 DNA sequence: TGTGCCAGCAGTGAACTACTAGCGGGAGGAAAGTTCTTC.

The J gene is TRBJ1-1, the V gene TRBV6-5; D is possibly TRBD1 (5 bases). Trimming removed 5 bases at V and 2 bases at J, with 12 bases between. The CDR3 has 14 residues. CDR1 is MNHEY and CDR2 is SVGAGI in the germline V gene. In DNA form, the CDR3 reads TGTGCCAGCAGTAGTAAAGGGGATAACACTGAAGCTTTCTTT. This encodes CASSSKGDNTEAFF.

This chain connects TRBV11-2 to TRBJ2-1, with D possibly TRBD2 on 7 matching bases. V was pared by 7 bases and J by 7 bases, with 17 bases between. The CDR3 runs 14 residues. Germline V lookup: CDR1 SGHAT, CDR2 FQNNGV. CDR3 in DNA: TGTGCCAGCACAAAGGGGGAGGGACGGAATGAGCAGTTCTTC. Translated, it gives CASTKGEGRNEQFF.

The chain has TRBV6-6 and TRBJ1-2, with D perhaps TRBD1 (5 bases). CDR1 and CDR2 (germline): MNHNY, SVGAGI (reference sequence). V was cut by 0 bases and J by 2 bases, with 10 bases left in between. CDR3 size: 15 residues. As DNA, the CDR3 is TGTGCCAGCAGTTACTCGCCAGGGATGAACTATGGCTACACCTTC. Translation: CASSYSPGMNYGYTF.

The chain combines TRBV29-1 with TRBJ2-5, with D possibly TRBD2 on 5 matching bases. The tail of the sequence fits TRBJ2-7 better, so the J call may be wrong. This CDR3 is 13 amino acids long. Germline values: CDR1 SQVTM, CDR2 ANQGSEA. The CDR3 is CSVTRVEGYEQYF. The CDR3 DNA is TGCAGCGTTACGAGGGTAGAGGGCTACGAGCAGTACTTC.

Note on this clone: Other DNA sequences of this sample code for an identical CDR3. The genes are TRBV4-3 and TRBJ1-1; 7 bases line up with TRBD1. The CDR3 totals 15 residues. Germline assignment: CDR1 LGHNA and CDR2 YSLEER. The trim removed 0 bases at V and 1 base at J, leaving 2 bases unmatched. The CDR3 here is CASSQDGTANTEAFF. The CDR3 nucleotides read TGCGCCAGCAGCCAAGATGGGACAGCGAACACTGAAGCTTTCTTT.

The chain carries TRBV5-1 and TRBJ2-2; 9 nucleotides align to TRBD2. With V trimmed by 0 bases and J by 3 bases, 6 bases remained unmatched. The CDR3 runs 17 residues. Germline values: CDR1 SGHRS, CDR2 YFSETQ. CDR3 sequence (DNA): TGCGCCAGCAGCTTGGGGACTAGCGAGGAAGACACCGGGGAGCTGTTTTTT. Amino acid sequence: CASSLGTSEEDTGELFF.

This clone was found once. This chain uses TRBV30 with TRBJ1-1; D is undetermined. CDR1 is GTSNPN, CDR2 SVGIG, per germline (reference sequence). Trimming took off 3 bases at V and 1 base at J, with 9 bases between the two ends. The CDR3 spans 13 residues. The chain's CDR3 is CAWREMENTEAFF. The DNA for the CDR3 is TGTGCCTGGAGAGAGATGGAGAACACTGAAGCTTTCTTT.

V usage is TRBV4-1 and J usage is TRBJ1-6; tentative D call: TRBD1 (5 bases). This CDR3 contains 16 residues. V lost 1 base to trimming and J lost 3 bases, with 10 bases between them. Per the germline V gene, CDR1 is MGHRA and CDR2 is YSYEKL. The CDR3 DNA is TGCGCCAGCAGCCAAGTAAGGGGCGACTATAATTCACCCCTCCACTTT. Protein: CASSQVRGDYNSPLHF.

A word on this clone: Other nucleotide sequences in the sample specify the same CDR3. This chain links TRBV9 with TRBJ2-7, with 9 bases that match TRBD1. The CDR3 covers 15 residues. CDR1 is SGDLS, CDR2 YYNGEE, per germline. Trimming at V came to 4 bases and at J to 0 bases, leaving 5 bases not matched to a gene. The CDR3 reads CASSPGTGTSYEQYF. The DNA of the CDR3 is TGTGCCAGCAGCCCGGGGACAGGGACCTCCTACGAGCAGTACTTC.

This chain links TRBV11-2 with TRBJ2-1; D not resolved. The germline V and J ends were trimmed by 2 bases and 0 bases, with 14 bases remaining between them. The CDR3 is 17 amino acids. The germline CDR1 and CDR2 sequences are SGHAT and FQNNGV. The CDR3 region is CASSLYSYSSSYNEQFF. The CDR3, as DNA: TGTGCCAGCAGCTTATATAGCTACAGCAGCTCCTACAATGAGCAGTTCTTC.

This chain uses TRBV5-1 with TRBJ2-1; TRBD2 might be the D (6 bases). CDR1 and CDR2 (germline): SGHRS, YFSETQ. The V and J ends lost 7 bases and 4 bases respectively, with 18 bases between them. The CDR3 is 15 residues long. Written as DNA, the CDR3 is TGCGCCAGCGCCGAGGAGGGTAGCGGTTACAATGAGCAGTTCTTC. Translating gives CASAEEGSGYNEQFF.

The chain recombines TRBV11-2 with TRBJ2-1; 7 bases fit TRBD2. Looked up from germline, CDR1 is SGHAT and CDR2 is FQNNGV. V lost 1 base to trimming and J lost 6 bases; unmatched junction nucleotides: 3. This CDR3 is built from 14 residues. CDR3 in amino acids: CASSLGGGVNEQFF. The CDR3 DNA reads TGTGCCAGCAGCTTAGGGGGAGGGGTCAATGAGCAGTTCTTC.

The J gene is TRBJ1-5, the V gene TRBV6-1, with TRBD1 matching over 7 bases. The CDR3 runs to 15 residues. Germline CDR1 reads MNHNS; CDR2 reads SASEGT. V was clipped by 6 bases and J by 0 bases; unmatched bases: 5. The CDR3 DNA reads TGTGCCAGCAGAGCGGACAGGCATAGCAATCAGCCCCAGCATTTT. Encoded protein: CASRADRHSNQPQHF.

This chain links TRBV9 with TRBJ1-3; no reliable D call. CDR1 and CDR2 from the germline V gene are SGDLS and YYNGEE. This CDR3 is built from 16 residues. V was pared by 2 bases and J by 1 base, with 13 bases between. CDR3 DNA sequence: TGTGCCAGCAGCGTCCTCGAACGGGTTTCTGGAAACACCATATATTTT. Its translation: CASSVLERVSGNTIYF. Together with reference TRBV9 and TRBJ1-3, the CDR3 gives the full variable domain: DSGVTQTPKHLITATGQRVTLRCSPRSGDLSVYWYQQSLDQGLQFLIQYYNGEERAKGNILERFSAQQFPDLHSELNLSSLELGDSALYFCASSVLERVSGNTIYFGEGSWLTVV.

Written as DNA, the CDR3 is TGTGCCTGGATCCCCCTGGCCTGGTCAGATACGCAGTATTTT. Protein sequence: CAWIPLAWSDTQYF. The chain recombines TRBV30 with TRBJ2-3, with D unclear. Trimming stripped 4 bases from V and 4 bases from J, with 15 bases between. Germline V gives CDR1 GTSNPN, CDR2 SVGIG (reference sequence). This CDR3 contains 14 residues.

The rearrangement joins TRBV5-1 to TRBJ1-1; 7 bases are shared with TRBD1. This CDR3 spans 14 amino acids. V lost 4 bases, J lost 5 bases, and 8 bases stayed unmatched. From germline, CDR1 is SGHRS and CDR2 YFSETQ. For the CDR3, the DNA is TGCGCCAGCAGCACCTACAGGGGAGGGACTGAAGCTTTCTTT. This sequence encodes CASSTYRGGTEAFF.

This chain joins TRBV30 and TRBJ1-5, with TRBD1 matching over 12 bases. This CDR3 has 16 amino acids. The germline gives CDR1 GTSNPN, CDR2 SVGIG (reference sequence). The V segment lost 1 base and the J segment 5 bases; nucleotides outside the gene matches: 6. Written as DNA, the CDR3 is TGTGCCTGGAGTGACCTCGGGACAGGGGGCGATCAGCCCCAGCATTTT. Translation gives CAWSDLGTGGDQPQHF.

The chain recombines TRBV6-5 with TRBJ2-1, with no clear D. There are 15 residues in the CDR3. Trimming removed 5 bases at V and 1 base at J, with 12 bases between. Germline assignment: CDR1 MNHEY and CDR2 SVGAGI. In DNA form, the CDR3 reads TGTGCCAGCAGTCGTTACCCCGCGTCCTACAATGAGCAGTTCTTC. Residues: CASSRYPASYNEQFF.

This clone was counted once. The gene calls are TRBV7-9 and TRBJ1-6; D is perhaps TRBD1 (5 bases). The V gene's germline CDR1 is SEHNR and CDR2 FQNEAQ (reference sequence). The CDR3 is 12 amino acids. The V end was cut by 11 bases, the J end by 10 bases, with 15 bases between. The CDR3 loop reads CAGQRGGSPLHF. The CDR3 DNA sequence: TGTGCCGGCCAGAGGGGAGGGTCACCCCTCCACTTT.

The CDR3 protein is CASSSLGKGDTIYF. CDR3 DNA sequence: TGTGCCAGCAGCTCACTCGGGAAGGGGGACACCATATATTTT. V and J are TRBV7-3 and TRBJ1-3; D is possibly TRBD1 (6 bases). Trimming took 4 bases from V and 8 from J, leaving 15 bases between them. CDR3 size: 14 residues. Germline CDR1 and CDR2: SGHTA and FQGTGA.

V and J are TRBV6-5 and TRBJ1-6; D possibly corresponds to TRBD1 (5 bases). V shed 7 bases and J shed 7 bases, with 14 bases lying between them. The CDR3 sequence is 14 residues long. Germline-derived CDR1 and CDR2 are MNHEY and SVGAGI. CDR3 sequence: CASTGQRINSPLHF. The CDR3 DNA is TGTGCCAGCACCGGACAACGGATCAATTCACCCCTCCACTTT.

V usage is TRBV7-9 and J usage is TRBJ2-7, with D possibly being TRBD1 (6 bases). The CDR3 consists of 14 residues. Trimming pared 4 bases from V and 3 bases from J, leaving 13 bases between. CDR1 and CDR2 from the germline V gene are SEHNR and FQNEAQ (reference sequence). CDR3 in DNA: TGTGCCAGCAGCTCGACAGGCTGGGACTACGAGCAGTACTTC. Protein sequence: CASSSTGWDYEQYF.

The chain has TRBV7-8 and TRBJ1-4; D call uncertain. The V end was cut by 2 bases, the J end by 12 bases, with 10 bases between. Looked up from germline, CDR1 is SGHVS and CDR2 is FQNEAQ. This CDR3 has 12 residues. CDR3 protein: CASSLYDGELFF. The CDR3 DNA follows: TGTGCCAGCAGCTTATATGACGGGGAACTGTTTTTT. The complete variable domain, with remaining parts taken from reference TRBV7-8 and TRBJ1-4, reads GAGVSQSPRYKVAKRGQDVALRCDPISGHVSLFWYQQALGQGPEFLTYFQNEAQLDKSGLPSDRFFAERPEGSVSTLKIQRTQQEDSAVYLCASSLYDGELFFGSGTQLSVL.

The DNA of the CDR3 is TGCGCCAGCAGAGTGACAGGTGAAGCTTTCTTT. This sequence encodes CASRVTGEAFF. The chain uses TRBV10-2 and TRBJ1-1; D possibly corresponds to TRBD1 (6 bases). Per germline, CDR1 WSHSY and CDR2 SAAADI. V gave up 6 bases and J gave up 7 bases, with 9 bases separating them. CDR3 size: 11 residues.

On this clone: In the same sample, other DNA sequences code for this CDR3. The V gene is TRBV2, the J gene TRBJ2-2, with D unclear. Germline lookup yields CDR1 SNHLY and CDR2 FYNNEI. V shed 3 bases and J shed 7 bases, with 6 bases lying between them. The CDR3 is 12 residues long. CDR3 bases: TGTGCCAGCAGTGAGGTTGACGGGGAGCTGTTTTTT. This gives the protein CASSEVDGELFF. The variable domain in full, with the rest retrieved from reference TRBV2 and TRBJ2-2, is EPEVTQTPSHQVTQMGQEVILRCVPISNHLYFYWYRQILGQKVEFLVSFYNNEISEKSEIFDDQFSVERPDGSNFTLKIRSTKLEDSAMYFCASSEVDGELFFGEGSRLTVL.

The chain recombines TRBV11-3 with TRBJ2-3; tentative D call: TRBD1 (5 bases). The V gene's germline CDR1 is SGHNT and CDR2 YENEEA. The CDR3 is 15 amino acids. V was clipped by 5 bases and J by 2 bases, with 14 bases between them. CDR3 DNA sequence: TGTGCCAGCAGCCCCGATGGGGCCGACACAGATACGCAGTATTTT. Encoded protein: CASSPDGADTDTQYF.

The chain links TRBV7-8 to TRBJ2-1, with 10 bases matching TRBD1. Germline-derived CDR1 and CDR2 are SGHVS and FQNEAQ. CDR3 length equals 19 residues. The ends lost 1 base at V and 4 bases at J; junction bases unmatched: 13. The CDR3 here is CASSLEGTGEIRGYNEQFF. The CDR3 DNA follows: TGTGCCAGCAGCTTAGAAGGGACAGGGGAGATCCGAGGGTACAATGAGCAGTTCTTC.

The chain uses TRBV2 and TRBJ1-5; D remains ambiguous. Germline loops: CDR1 SNHLY, CDR2 FYNNEI. V dropped 3 bases and J dropped 1 base, with 16 bases sitting between them. The CDR3 is 17 amino acids. CDR3 in DNA: TGTGCCAGCAGTGATATGGACCCCGGTTTAAGCAATCAGCCCCAGCATTTT. It codes for CASSDMDPGLSNQPQHF. Variable domain in full (rest from reference TRBV2 and TRBJ1-5): EPEVTQTPSHQVTQMGQEVILRCVPISNHLYFYWYRQILGQKVEFLVSFYNNEISEKSEIFDDQFSVERPDGSNFTLKIRSTKLEDSAMYFCASSDMDPGLSNQPQHFGDGTRLSIL.

The chain combines TRBV27 with TRBJ2-3; D gene ambiguous. Trimming left V 2 bases short and J 4 bases short, with 4 bases between. The CDR3 extends over 12 amino acids. Germline V gene lookup returns CDR1 MNHEY and CDR2 SMNVEV (reference sequence). In DNA, the CDR3 is TGTGCCAGCAGTTTAGTGGCAGATACGCAGTATTTT. The encoded protein is CASSLVADTQYF.